This T cell receptor beta chain emerged from a study of T cell responses to AZD1222 COVID-19 vaccine. Study conclusions and caveats: Unmutated regions of variants are reportedly targeted by nearly half of spike-specific TCRs. Baseline serology detected seropositivity in only a handful of AZD1222 recipients.

Assay: immunoSEQ multiplex PCR; the TCRdb copy retains only in-frame clones and omits some. The table records around 130,000 clones, more than 85% of them present only once. Notes on this clone: Its antigen is currently unknown.

With V trimmed by 6 bases and J by 0 bases, 4 bases remained unmatched. The CDR3 is made up of 14 amino acids. Per the germline V gene, CDR1 is SGHAT and CDR2 is FQNNGV. The clonotype originates from an adult who received the AZD1222 COVID-19 vaccine. Here the sequenced sample was peripheral blood, taken 28 days after the second AZD1222 dose. V gene TRBV11-2 combines with J gene TRBJ2-7; TRBD2 matches 8 bases. CDR3 loop: CASRPAGASYEQYF. CDR3 sequence (DNA): TGTGCCAGCAGGCCAGCGGGGGCCTCCTACGAGCAGTACTTC.